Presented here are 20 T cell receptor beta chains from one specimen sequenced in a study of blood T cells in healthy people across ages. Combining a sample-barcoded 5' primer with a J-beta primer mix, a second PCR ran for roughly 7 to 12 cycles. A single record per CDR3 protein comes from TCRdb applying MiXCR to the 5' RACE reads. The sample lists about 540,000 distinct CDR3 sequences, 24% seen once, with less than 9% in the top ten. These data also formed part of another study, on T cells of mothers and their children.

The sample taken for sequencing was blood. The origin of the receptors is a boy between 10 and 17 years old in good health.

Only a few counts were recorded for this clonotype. CDR3 coding DNA: TGTGCCAGCAGTTTGGGTCTGGGCGGGCAGTACTTC. The encoded protein is CASSLGLGGQYF. The chain links TRBV12-3 or TRBV12-4 to TRBJ2-7; D uncertain. The CDR3 length is 12 residues. Trimming removed 3 bases from V and 9 bases from J, with 12 bases in between.

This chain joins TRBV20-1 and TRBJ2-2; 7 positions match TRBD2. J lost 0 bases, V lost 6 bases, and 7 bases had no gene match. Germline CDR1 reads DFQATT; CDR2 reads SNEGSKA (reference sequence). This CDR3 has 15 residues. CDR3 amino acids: CSARGSPTNTGELFF. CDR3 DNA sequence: TGCAGTGCCCGCGGGAGCCCGACGAACACCGGGGAGCTGTTTTTT.

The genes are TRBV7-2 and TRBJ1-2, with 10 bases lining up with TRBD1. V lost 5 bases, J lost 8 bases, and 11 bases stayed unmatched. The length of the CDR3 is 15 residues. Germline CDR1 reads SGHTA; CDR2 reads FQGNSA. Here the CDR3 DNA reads TGTGCCAGCAGCGTGAGACAGGGGGCAGCTGACGGCTACACCTTC. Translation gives CASSVRQGAADGYTF. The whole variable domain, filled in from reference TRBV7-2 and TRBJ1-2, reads GAGVSQSPSNKVTEKGKDVELRCDPISGHTALYWYRQSLGQGLEFLIYFQGNSAPDKSGLPSDRFSAERTGGSVSTLTIQRTQQEDSAVYLCASSVRQGAADGYTFGSGTRLTVV.

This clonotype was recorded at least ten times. The CDR3 loop reads CASSVGPGGSGANVLTF. CDR3 DNA: TGTGCCAGCAGCGTAGGGCCGGGAGGCTCTGGGGCCAACGTCCTGACTTTC. This rearrangement joins TRBV9 to TRBJ2-6, with 7 bases fitting TRBD2. The CDR3 runs to 17 residues. Germline V gives CDR1 SGDLS, CDR2 YYNGEE. The trim removed 0 bases at V and 0 bases at J, leaving 3 bases unmatched.

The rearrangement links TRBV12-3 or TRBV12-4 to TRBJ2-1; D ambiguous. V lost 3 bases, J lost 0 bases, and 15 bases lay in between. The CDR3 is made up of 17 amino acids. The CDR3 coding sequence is TGTGCCAGCAGTTTCAGAGGACGCCCGAGCTCCTACAATGAGCAGTTCTTC. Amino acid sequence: CASSFRGRPSSYNEQFF.

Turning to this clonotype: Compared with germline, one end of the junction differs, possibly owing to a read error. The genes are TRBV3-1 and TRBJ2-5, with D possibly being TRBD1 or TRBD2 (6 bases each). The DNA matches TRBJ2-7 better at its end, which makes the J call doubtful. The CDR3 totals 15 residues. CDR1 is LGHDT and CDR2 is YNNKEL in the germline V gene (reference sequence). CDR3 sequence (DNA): TGTGTCAGCAGCCCTGGGGGGCAATACGTCTACGAGCAGTACTTC. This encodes CVSSPGGQYVYEQYF.

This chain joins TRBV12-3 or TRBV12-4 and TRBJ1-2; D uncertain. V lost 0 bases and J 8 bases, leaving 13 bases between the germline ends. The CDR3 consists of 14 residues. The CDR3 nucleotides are TGTGCCAGCAGTTTAGCGTCCCTAGGAGGAGGCTACACCTTC. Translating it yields CASSLASLGGGYTF.

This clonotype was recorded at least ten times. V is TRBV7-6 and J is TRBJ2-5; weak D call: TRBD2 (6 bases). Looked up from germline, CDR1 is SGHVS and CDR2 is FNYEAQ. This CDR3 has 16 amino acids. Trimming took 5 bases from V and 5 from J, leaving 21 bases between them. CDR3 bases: TGTGCCAGCAGCCCCGGGTCGGGGGAACCTTCGGAGACCCAGTACTTC. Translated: CASSPGSGEPSETQYF.

The CDR3 coding sequence is TGTGCCAGTAGTATTCCCCGGGGTAGGTCCGGCTATGGCTACACCTTC. Translated: CASSIPRGRSGYGYTF. The rearrangement joins TRBV19 to TRBJ1-2; D not resolved. The CDR3 spans 16 residues. Per the germline V gene, CDR1 is LNHDA and CDR2 is SQIVND (reference sequence). The V gene lost 3 bases and the J gene lost 4 bases, with 18 bases spanning the gap.

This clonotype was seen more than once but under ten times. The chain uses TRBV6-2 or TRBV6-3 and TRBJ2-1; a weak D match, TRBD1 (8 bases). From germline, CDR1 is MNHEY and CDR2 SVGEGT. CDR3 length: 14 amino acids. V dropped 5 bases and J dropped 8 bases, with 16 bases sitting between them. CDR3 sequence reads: CASSTGGGFDEQFF. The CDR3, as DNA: TGTGCCAGCAGTACAGGGGGGGGCTTCGATGAGCAGTTCTTC.

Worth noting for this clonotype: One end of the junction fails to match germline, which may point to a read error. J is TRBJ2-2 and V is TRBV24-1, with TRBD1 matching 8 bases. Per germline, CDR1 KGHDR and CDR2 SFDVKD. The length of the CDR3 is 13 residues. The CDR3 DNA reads TGTGTCACCAGGGGGCCCCGGGCCGGGGAGCTGTTTTTT. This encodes CVTRGPRAGELFF.

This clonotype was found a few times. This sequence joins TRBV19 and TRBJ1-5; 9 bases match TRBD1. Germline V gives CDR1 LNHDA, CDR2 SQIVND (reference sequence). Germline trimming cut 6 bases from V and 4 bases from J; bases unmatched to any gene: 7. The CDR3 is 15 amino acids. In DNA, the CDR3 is TGTGCCAGTAGCAGAGGACAGGGGCCAAATCAGCCCCAGCATTTT. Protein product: CASSRGQGPNQPQHF.

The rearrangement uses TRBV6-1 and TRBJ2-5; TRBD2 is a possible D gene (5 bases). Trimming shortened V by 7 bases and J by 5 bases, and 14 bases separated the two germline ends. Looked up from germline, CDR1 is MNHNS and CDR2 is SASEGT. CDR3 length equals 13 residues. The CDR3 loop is CASIGGFRETQYF. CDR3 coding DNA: TGTGCCAGCATCGGAGGCTTCCGGGAGACCCAGTACTTC.

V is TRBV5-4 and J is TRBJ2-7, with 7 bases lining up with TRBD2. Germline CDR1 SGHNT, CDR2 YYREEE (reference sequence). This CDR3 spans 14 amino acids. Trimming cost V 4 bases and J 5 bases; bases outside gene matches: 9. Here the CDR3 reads CASSQLRGGHEQYF. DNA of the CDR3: TGTGCCAGCAGCCAATTGAGGGGAGGGCACGAGCAGTACTTC.

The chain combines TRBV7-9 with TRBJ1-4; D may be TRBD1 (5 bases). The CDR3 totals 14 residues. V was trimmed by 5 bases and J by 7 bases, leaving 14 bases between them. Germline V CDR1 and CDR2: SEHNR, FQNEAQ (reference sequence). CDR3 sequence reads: CASSARGEAEKLFF. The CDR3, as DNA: TGTGCCAGCAGCGCGCGGGGGGAGGCTGAAAAACTGTTTTTT.

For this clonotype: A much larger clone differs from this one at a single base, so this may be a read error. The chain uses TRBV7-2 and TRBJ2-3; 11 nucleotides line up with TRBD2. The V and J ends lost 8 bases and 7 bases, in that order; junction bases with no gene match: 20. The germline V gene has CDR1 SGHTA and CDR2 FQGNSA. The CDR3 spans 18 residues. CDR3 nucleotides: TGTGCCAGCGGCGTCAGTAGCGGGGGGGGTTTTGGGCGCAATACGCAGTATTTT. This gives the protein CASGVSSGGGFGRNTQYF.

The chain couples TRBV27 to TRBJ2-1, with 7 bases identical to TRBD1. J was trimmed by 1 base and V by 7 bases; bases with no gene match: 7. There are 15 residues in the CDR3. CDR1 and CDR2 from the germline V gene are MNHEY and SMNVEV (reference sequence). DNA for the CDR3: TGTGCCAGCACCGAACACAGGGGATCCTACAATGAGCAGTTCTTC. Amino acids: CASTEHRGSYNEQFF.

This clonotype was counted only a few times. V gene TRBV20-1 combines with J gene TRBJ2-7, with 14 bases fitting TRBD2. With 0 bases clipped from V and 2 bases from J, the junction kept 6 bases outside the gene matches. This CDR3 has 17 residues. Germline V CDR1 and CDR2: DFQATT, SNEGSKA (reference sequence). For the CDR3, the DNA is TGCAGTGCTAGAGATCTTGGACTAGCGGGAGGAACCTACGAGCAGTACTTC. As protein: CSARDLGLAGGTYEQYF.

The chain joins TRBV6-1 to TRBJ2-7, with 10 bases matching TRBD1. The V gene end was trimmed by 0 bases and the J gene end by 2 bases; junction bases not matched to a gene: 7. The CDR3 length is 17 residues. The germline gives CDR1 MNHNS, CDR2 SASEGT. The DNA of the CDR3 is TGTGCCAGCAGTGAAGCTACGGGACAGGGGTTTACCTACGAGCAGTACTTC. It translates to CASSEATGQGFTYEQYF.

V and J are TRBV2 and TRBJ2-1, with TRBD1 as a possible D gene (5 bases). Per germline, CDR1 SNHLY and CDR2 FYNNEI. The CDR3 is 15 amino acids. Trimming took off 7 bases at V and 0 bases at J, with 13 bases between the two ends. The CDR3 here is CASTARASSYNEQFF. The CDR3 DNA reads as TGTGCCAGCACGGCCAGGGCCAGCTCCTACAATGAGCAGTTCTTC.